Listed below are T cell receptor beta chains from one sample, sequenced in a study of blood T cells in healthy people across ages. Using its own MiXCR run on the 5' RACE reads, TCRdb lists one record per CDR3 protein. The sample contains about 1,400,000 distinct CDR3 sequences, around 55% of which appear only once. The sequenced material came from blood. The receptor set was obtained from a man aged 18 to 29 in good health. Each CDR3 is given with its conserved first and last residue. Fields, in order: J gene, D gene, V gene, clone size, CDR3 DNA, CDR3 protein. The D gene is left open where the match is weak. The listing skips clone size in some rows; elsewhere it reads once, few, many or a size class.

J: TRBJ1-4
D: -
V: TRBV7-9
size: -
DNA: TGTGCCAGCAGCTTAATTGAGCTTAATGAAAAACTGTTTTTT
CDR3: CASSLIELNEKLFF

J: TRBJ1-2
D: TRBD1
V: TRBV20-1
size: -
DNA: TGCAGTGCTAGAGCCCCAGGGGGGGAGGATATCTATGGCTACACCTTC
CDR3: CSARAPGGEDIYGYTF

J: TRBJ2-1
D: -
V: TRBV5-1
size: -
DNA: TGCGCCAGCAGCTCGGAAGCGGCCGACAATGAGCAGTTCTTC
CDR3: CASSSEAADNEQFF

J: TRBJ2-3
D: TRBD2
V: TRBV5-5
size: few
DNA: TGTGCCAGCAGCCCCAGCGGGGGGCGCACAGATACGCAGTATTTT
CDR3: CASSPSGGRTDTQYF

J: TRBJ2-3
D: -
V: TRBV24-1
size: -
DNA: TGTGCCACCAGTGATTTTAAGGCTCCGGCAGATACGCAGTATTTT
CDR3: CATSDFKAPADTQYF

J: TRBJ1-5
D: -
V: TRBV20-1
size: -
DNA: TGCAGTGCTAGAAAGCAGTCTCCTGGGCCCCAGCATTTT
CDR3: CSARKQSPGPQHF

J: TRBJ2-1
D: -
V: TRBV30
size: -
DNA: TGTGCCTGGAGTGTACTGGGGACTGGCTACAATGAGCAGTTCTTC
CDR3: CAWSVLGTGYNEQFF

J: TRBJ2-6
D: -
V: TRBV4-1
size: -
DNA: TGCGCCAGCAGCAATCCTATAGCTGGGGCCAACGTCCTGACTTTC
CDR3: CASSNPIAGANVLTF

J: TRBJ2-1
D: -
V: TRBV6-5
size: -
DNA: TGTGCCAGCAGTTTAACAGCAGGTATTTACAATGAGCAGTTCTTC
CDR3: CASSLTAGIYNEQFF

J: TRBJ1-2
D: TRBD1
V: TRBV29-1
size: -
DNA: TGCAGCTGGGGGGAGGGGGCTCATGGCTACACCTTC
CDR3: CSWGEGAHGYTF

J: TRBJ1-1
D: -
V: TRBV4-1
size: few
DNA: TGCGCCAGCAGCCAAGGTTCCCAGGGAAACACTGAAGCTTTCTTT
CDR3: CASSQGSQGNTEAFF

J: TRBJ2-5
D: -
V: TRBV4-3
size: -
DNA: TGCGCCAGCAGCCACCACAGCCAAGAGACCCAGTACTTC
CDR3: CASSHHSQETQYF

J: TRBJ2-4
D: -
V: TRBV28
size: few
DNA: TGTGCCAGCAGTCCCGGGGAGATAGCCAAAAACATTCAGTACTTC
CDR3: CASSPGEIAKNIQYF

J: TRBJ1-3
D: -
V: TRBV20-1
size: -
DNA: TGCAGTGCTATACCCCGGGGGTCTGGAAACACCATATATTTT
CDR3: CSAIPRGSGNTIYF

J: TRBJ2-7
D: TRBD2
V: TRBV11-2
size: few
DNA: TGTGCCAGCAGTTCAAACCCCGCGGGAGCATTCTACGAGCAGTACTTC
CDR3: CASSSNPAGAFYEQYF

J: TRBJ2-5
D: -
V: TRBV2
size: -
DNA: TGTGCCAGCAGTGGGCCATCGAGCAGCAATGAGCAGTACTTC
CDR3: CASSGPSSSNEQYF

J: TRBJ2-1
D: -
V: TRBV4-2
size: few
DNA: TGTGCCAGCAGTCGCCAGCGGGAGCAGTTCTTC
CDR3: CASSRQREQFF

J: TRBJ2-7
D: TRBD2
V: TRBV6-6
size: -
DNA: TGTGCCAGCAGTTATTACACTAGCGCTGCCTACGAGCAGTACTTC
CDR3: CASSYYTSAAYEQYF

J: TRBJ2-7
D: TRBD1
V: TRBV12-5
size: -
DNA: TGTGCTAGTGGTTTTCGGGACAGGGGTTACGAGCAGTACTTC
CDR3: CASGFRDRGYEQYF

J: TRBJ1-4
D: -
V: TRBV28
size: -
DNA: TGTGCCAGCGGCGCCAATTGGGGTACACAAACTAATGAAAAACTGTTTTTT
CDR3: CASGANWGTQTNEKLFF

J: TRBJ2-7
D: -
V: TRBV28
size: few
DNA: TGTGCCAGCAGTCCCCCAGACGACTACGAGCAGTACTTC
CDR3: CASSPPDDYEQYF

J: TRBJ1-2
D: TRBD1
V: TRBV5-1
size: -
DNA: TGCGCCAGCAGCTTGTCGGGGACAGCAAACTATGGCTACACCTTC
CDR3: CASSLSGTANYGYTF

J: TRBJ2-2
D: -
V: TRBV9
size: few
DNA: TGTGCCAGCAGCGCCCTCGGAGGGAGGAACACCGGGGAGCTGTTTTTT
CDR3: CASSALGGRNTGELFF

J: TRBJ1-2
D: -
V: TRBV5-1
size: -
DNA: TGCGCCAGCAGCTTGTTGAGTCCGGGACACCTCTATGGCTACACCTTC
CDR3: CASSLLSPGHLYGYTF

J: TRBJ2-1
D: TRBD2
V: TRBV12-3/TRBV12-4
size: -
DNA: TGTGCCAGCAGACAAGGGCTAGCGGGAGTTGATGAGCAGTTCTTC
CDR3: CASRQGLAGVDEQFF

J: TRBJ2-1
D: -
V: TRBV4-2
size: few
DNA: TGTGCCAGCAGCCAAGATGGCATAGCGACCTACAATGAGCAGTTCTTC
CDR3: CASSQDGIATYNEQFF

J: TRBJ1-6
D: TRBD1
V: TRBV9
size: -
DNA: TGTGCCAGCAGAGCTAACAGGGGAGATAATTCACCCCTCCACTTT
CDR3: CASRANRGDNSPLHF

J: TRBJ1-5
D: -
V: TRBV27
size: few
DNA: TGTGCCAGCAGTTCTACATGGGGGCAGCCCCAGCATTTT
CDR3: CASSSTWGQPQHF